This is a list of T cell receptor beta chains from one sample in a study of blood T cell repertoires in COVID-19. Data came from immunoSEQ multiplex PCR; TCRdb stores just in-frame clones and leaves some out. The sample consists of some 140,000 clones, 65% to 90% of them appearing once. Sequenced: peripheral blood. The receptors were sampled from a woman aged 55-75 years with COVID-19, enrolled during active disease. The conserved cysteine and the conserved F or W are not part of the CDR3 here.

j_call: TRBJ2-7
v_call: TRBV28
cdr3_aa: ASSISGRMVEQY

j_call: TRBJ1-1
v_call: TRBV30
cdr3_aa: AWSVLRNTEAF

j_call: TRBJ2-1
v_call: TRBV11-2
cdr3_aa: ASSQTSGVHNEQF

j_call: TRBJ1-1
v_call: TRBV12-3/TRBV12-4
cdr3_aa: ASSLWQNTEAF

j_call: TRBJ2-1
v_call: TRBV7-8
cdr3_aa: ASSVDGMGEQF

j_call: TRBJ1-2
v_call: TRBV29-1
cdr3_aa: SVRQGYGYT

j_call: TRBJ1-2
v_call: TRBV28
cdr3_aa: ASGHYGYT

j_call: TRBJ2-1
v_call: TRBV9
cdr3_aa: ASSGRTSGAPNEQF

j_call: TRBJ1-5
v_call: TRBV6-5
cdr3_aa: ATVEGNQPQH

j_call: TRBJ1-3
v_call: TRBV15
cdr3_aa: ATSRDRPGSGNTIY

j_call: TRBJ2-5
v_call: TRBV24-1
cdr3_aa: ATSEYGTGGRETQY

j_call: TRBJ1-1
v_call: TRBV6-2/TRBV6-3
cdr3_aa: ASIYRGATEAF

j_call: TRBJ1-1
v_call: TRBV7-3
cdr3_aa: ASSLTQGPNTEAF

j_call: TRBJ2-3
v_call: TRBV9
cdr3_aa: ASNPRGADTQY

j_call: TRBJ1-1
v_call: TRBV25-1
cdr3_aa: ASRAPGTGGLTEAF

j_call: TRBJ1-3
v_call: TRBV18
cdr3_aa: ASSGSSGNTIY

j_call: TRBJ2-5
v_call: TRBV3-1/TRBV3-2
cdr3_aa: ASSQDRRRLQY